One sample yielded the 21 T cell receptor beta chains listed below, sequenced in a study of Ad26.COV2.S vaccination and SARS-CoV-2 variants. Profiling relied on immunoSEQ multiplex PCR, and the TCRdb table lists in-frame clones only, not all of them. Of about 350,000 clones in the sample, around 92% were seen once. Source: peripheral blood, taken after recovery from COVID-19. The receptors stem from a human donor who had recovered from COVID-19.

The chain joins TRBV5-1 to TRBJ1-5, with a weak D call TRBD1 (5 bases). V gave up 4 bases and J gave up 0 bases, with 20 bases separating them. The CDR3 extends over 18 amino acids. Germline CDR1 reads SGHRS; CDR2 reads YFSETQ. CDR3 bases: TGCGCCAGCAGCAGCTTACCCACCGGGGGATATAGCAATCAGCCCCAGCATTTT. Its protein is CASSSLPTGGYSNQPQHF.

The chain links TRBV7-8 to TRBJ1-1, with TRBD1 as a possible D gene (5 bases). This CDR3 comprises 14 residues. Germline-derived CDR1 and CDR2 are SGHVS and FQNEAQ. V lost 5 bases and J 5 bases, leaving 15 bases between the germline ends. The CDR3 region is CASSPRLGGTEAFF. CDR3 DNA: TGTGCCAGCAGCCCTCGGTTGGGGGGAACTGAAGCTTTCTTT.

V gene TRBV19 combines with J gene TRBJ2-5; 9 nucleotides match TRBD1. Germline loops: CDR1 LNHDA, CDR2 SQIVND (reference sequence). V lost 1 base and J lost 2; bases outside the gene matches: 5. The CDR3 covers 16 residues. The CDR3 loop is CASSIGKGQGQETQYF. The CDR3 coding sequence is TGTGCCAGTAGTATAGGGAAGGGACAGGGACAAGAGACCCAGTACTTC.

This chain links TRBV2 with TRBJ1-1; TRBD1 might be the D (5 bases). V lost 2 bases, J lost 7 bases, and 5 bases lay in between. Germline CDR1 is SNHLY and CDR2 is FYNNEI. CDR3 length: 11 residues. The DNA of the CDR3 is TGTGCCAGCAGTGAACAGGGTGAAGCTTTCTTT. Translating gives CASSEQGEAFF.

The gene calls are TRBV25-1 and TRBJ1-4; no clear D. CDR1 and CDR2 from the germline V gene are MGHDK and SYGVNS. V gave up 2 bases and J gave up 4 bases, with 11 bases separating them. CDR3 length: 15 amino acids. The CDR3 sequence: CASSEIIRSNEKLFF. CDR3 nucleotides: TGTGCCAGCAGTGAAATTATACGGAGTAATGAAAAACTGTTTTTT.

The V call is TRBV19, the J call TRBJ1-5, with a weak D call TRBD1 (6 bases). The CDR3 covers 15 residues. CDR1 is LNHDA and CDR2 is SQIVND in the germline V gene (reference sequence). V was pared by 6 bases and J by 3 bases, with 15 bases between. The CDR3, as DNA: TGTGCCAGTAGGCTAGAAACAGGGAACAATCAGCCCCAGCATTTT. This codes for CASRLETGNNQPQHF.

The chain combines TRBV7-9 with TRBJ2-1; 8 bases fit TRBD2. V lost 4 bases, J lost 7 bases, and 15 bases stayed unmatched. The CDR3 covers 17 residues. The V gene's germline CDR1 is SEHNR and CDR2 FQNEAQ (reference sequence). The CDR3, as DNA: TGTGCCAGCAGCTCCCGCCGGGGGGGCGGAGCGGAGAATGAGCAGTTCTTC. Protein product: CASSSRRGGGAENEQFF.

The chain uses TRBV5-1 and TRBJ1-1; D is unresolved. CDR3 length: 14 amino acids. Germline CDR1 reads SGHRS; CDR2 reads YFSETQ. The ends were cut back, 0 bases at V and 1 base at J, with 7 bases in the middle. This CDR3 reads CASSLDPTNTEAFF. The CDR3 coding sequence is TGCGCCAGCAGCTTGGATCCGACGAACACTGAAGCTTTCTTT.

The chain carries TRBV4-3 and TRBJ2-1, with D possibly matching TRBD2 (7 bases). The ends were cut back, 1 base at V and 4 bases at J, with 14 bases in the middle. The CDR3 runs to 16 residues. From germline, CDR1 is LGHNA and CDR2 YSLEER. Here the CDR3 reads CASSQVGGGLYNEQFF. For the CDR3, the DNA is TGCGCCAGCAGCCAAGTAGGCGGGGGCCTTTACAATGAGCAGTTCTTC.

The chain uses TRBV3-1 (or the pseudogene TRBV3-2) and TRBJ2-7; 8 nucleotides line up with TRBD1. This CDR3 has 14 residues. CDR1 is LGHDT and CDR2 is YNNKEL in the germline V gene (reference sequence). Trimming at V came to 1 base and at J to 2 bases, leaving 1 base not matched to a gene. The DNA of the CDR3 is TGTGCCAGCAGCCAAGCACAGGGGGCCTACGAGCAGTACTTC. It yields the protein CASSQAQGAYEQYF.

The rearrangement joins TRBV19 to TRBJ2-5; TRBD2 might be the D (6 bases). The germline CDR1 and CDR2 sequences are LNHDA and SQIVND (reference sequence). This CDR3 is built from 12 residues. Trimming pared 5 bases from V and 5 bases from J, leaving 9 bases between. The CDR3 sequence: CASSEGGETQYF. The CDR3 coding sequence is TGTGCCAGTAGTGAGGGAGGTGAGACCCAGTACTTC.

This chain uses TRBV19 with TRBJ2-1; maybe TRBD2 (5 bases). This CDR3 region has 13 residues. Trimming stripped 5 bases from V and 6 bases from J, with 11 bases between. Germline V gene lookup returns CDR1 LNHDA and CDR2 SQIVND (reference sequence). CDR3 amino acids: CASSDRGVNEQFF. The CDR3 DNA reads as TGTGCCAGTAGTGACCGGGGAGTCAATGAGCAGTTCTTC.

The CDR3 region has the DNA TGTGCCATTACCGATGGCCCCACGGCTTTCTTT. It is translated as CAITDGPTAFF. The chain recombines TRBV30 with TRBJ1-1; D is undetermined. This CDR3 is built from 11 residues. The germline V and J ends were trimmed by 8 bases and 11 bases, with 18 bases remaining between them. CDR1 is GTSNPN and CDR2 is SVGIG in the germline V gene (reference sequence).

The chain recombines TRBV9 with TRBJ2-3; D gene uncertain. Trimming took off 0 bases at V and 4 bases at J, with 12 bases between the two ends. In germline, CDR1 is SGDLS, CDR2 YYNGEE. The CDR3 contains 15 residues. The CDR3 DNA reads as TGTGCCAGCAGCGTAGGGAACTATCTCTCAGATACGCAGTATTTT. Amino acid sequence: CASSVGNYLSDTQYF.

This rearrangement joins TRBV19 to TRBJ1-5, with D tentatively TRBD1 (5 bases). V gave up 3 bases and J gave up 6 bases, with 15 bases separating them. Germline lookup yields CDR1 LNHDA and CDR2 SQIVND (reference sequence). The CDR3 consists of 15 residues. This CDR3 is CASSIPPGLGQPQHF. CDR3 DNA sequence: TGTGCCAGTAGTATTCCGCCAGGGCTGGGTCAGCCCCAGCATTTT. Filled out from reference TRBV19 and TRBJ1-5, the complete variable domain reads DGGITQSPKYLFRKEGQNVTLSCEQNLNHDAMYWYRQDPGQGLRLIYYSQIVNDFQKGDIAEGYSVSREKKESFPLTVTSAQKNPTAFYLCASSIPPGLGQPQHFGDGTRLSIL.

This clone was found once. The chain joins TRBV3-1 (or the pseudogene TRBV3-2) to TRBJ2-7, with TRBD2 as a possible D gene (6 bases). CDR3 length equals 15 residues. Germline V gene lookup returns CDR1 LGHDT and CDR2 YNNKEL (reference sequence). Trimming took 4 bases from V and 6 from J, leaving 19 bases between them. The chain's CDR3 is CASSPQTSSAGEQYF. The DNA of the CDR3 is TGTGCCAGCAGCCCTCAGACTAGTTCGGCGGGCGAGCAGTACTTC.

The genes are TRBV7-2 and TRBJ2-2, with D possibly matching TRBD1 (5 bases). CDR1 and CDR2 from the germline V gene are SGHTA and FQGNSA. Trimming stripped 4 bases from V and 4 bases from J, with 16 bases between. The CDR3 is made up of 16 amino acids. CDR3 in amino acids: CASSSSLRGGTGELFF. The CDR3 DNA is TGTGCCAGCAGCTCCAGCTTAAGGGGCGGCACCGGGGAGCTGTTTTTT.

V is TRBV5-4 and J is TRBJ1-5; D gene uncertain. Deletions cut 2 bases from V and 0 bases from J, with 3 bases between. CDR3 size: 13 residues. Per the germline V gene, CDR1 is SGHNT and CDR2 is YYREEE (reference sequence). This CDR3 is CASSFDSNQPQHF. The CDR3 nucleotides are TGTGCCAGCAGCTTTGATAGCAATCAGCCCCAGCATTTT.

The rearrangement joins TRBV10-3 to TRBJ1-2; 9 positions match TRBD1. V trimming: 6 bases; J trimming: 4 bases; junction bases outside the gene matches: 6. In germline, CDR1 is ENHRY, CDR2 SYGVKD. The CDR3 length is 14 residues. The CDR3 DNA reads TGTGCCATCAGGAAACAGGGGGCTGGCTATGGCTACACCTTC. Protein product: CAIRKQGAGYGYTF.

The chain joins TRBV10-1 to TRBJ2-2, with D possibly TRBD2 on 6 matching bases. The ends were cut back, 2 bases at V and 1 base at J, with 11 bases in the middle. Germline CDR1 reads WNHNN; CDR2 reads SYGVQD (reference sequence). This CDR3 comprises 16 residues. The CDR3 region is CASSELRGLNTGELFF. CDR3 coding DNA: TGCGCCAGCAGTGAGCTGCGGGGCCTGAACACCGGGGAGCTGTTTTTT.

The chain carries TRBV10-3 and TRBJ2-3, with TRBD1 identical over 7 bases. The CDR3 has 15 amino acids. CDR1 is ENHRY and CDR2 is SYGVKD in the germline V gene. After removal of 7 bases from V and 0 bases from J, the junction contained 7 bases not matched to a gene. This CDR3 is CAITPTGNSTDTQYF. For the CDR3, the DNA is TGTGCCATCACCCCGACAGGGAATAGCACAGATACGCAGTATTTT.